This TCR beta chain was profiled in a study of beta chain features in type 1 diabetes. At the level of the study: What patients shared with healthy donors was a similar profile of age, gender and cell yields.

Isolated RNA was reverse transcribed in full, so expressed TCRB transcripts were sequenced. Profiled with immunoSEQ multiplex PCR; TCRdb holds only in-frame clones, not every one. The data hold approximately 380,000 clones, with roughly 16% observed a single time. This CDR3 has 14 amino acids. Between the trimmed V and J ends, which lost 10 bases and 7 bases, there was a span of 21 bases. Germline assignment: CDR1 SGHNT and CDR2 YYREEE (reference sequence). Points from the study as a whole: Fewer junction insertions and more nucleotide deletions appeared in type 1 diabetes patients. A possible short-template PCR bias applies equally to patients and controls. When cDNA is sequenced, cells with high TCR expression could be over-represented.

As for this clone: Its antigen is as yet unknown.

This receptor was identified in a woman younger than 35 in good health. The specimen sequenced was naive CD4+ T cells from blood. The chain couples TRBV5-4 to TRBJ2-1, with D perhaps TRBD2 (5 bases). The CDR3 sequence is CAFWTAQGANEQFF. The CDR3, as DNA: TGTGCCTTCTGGACTGCCCAAGGTGCGAATGAGCAGTTCTTC.